A selection of T cell receptor beta chains follows, all from one sample in a study of radiotherapy plus CTLA-4 blockade in lung cancer. TCRdb's table, derived via immunoSEQ multiplex PCR, lists solely in-frame clones and lacks some. The sample includes roughly 78,000 clones, around four fifths of them seen just once. The sample was peripheral blood, taken from a patient treated with radiotherapy plus ipilimumab. All receptors derive from a human donor with non-small cell lung cancer who had a complete response to radiotherapy plus ipilimumab. CDR3s include the opening cysteine and the closing phenylalanine or tryptophan. The D gene is left open where the match is weak. Size is omitted from some rows. Given values are once, few, many or a class for expanded clones.

v_gene	j_gene	d_gene	abundance	CDR3nt	CDR3aa
TRBV25-1	TRBJ2-6	TRBD1	once	TGTGCCAGCAGTGGACAGGGGCGGACTGGGGCCAACGTCCTGACTTTC	CASSGQGRTGANVLTF
TRBV28	TRBJ2-4	TRBD2	few	TGTGCCAGCAGCTCCGGGGGGGTAGCCAAAAACATTCAGTACTTC	CASSSGGVAKNIQYF
TRBV6-6	TRBJ2-2	NA	NA	TGTGCCAGCAGTTACTCGAGCAGACACACCGGGGAGCTGTTTTTT	CASSYSSRHTGELFF
TRBV11-3	TRBJ1-6	TRBD1	NA	TGTGCCAGCAGCCAAGGGGGACAGAATTCACCCCTCCACTTT	CASSQGGQNSPLHF
TRBV7-9	TRBJ1-2	TRBD1	NA	TGTGCCAGCAGAGAGACAGGGTACGTCTCCTATGGCTACACCTTC	CASRETGYVSYGYTF
TRBV9	TRBJ2-3	NA	NA	TGTGCCAGCAGCGTAGGGAAAGGTACGCAGTATTTT	CASSVGKGTQYF
TRBV7-6	TRBJ2-1	TRBD1	NA	TGTGCCAGCAGCCCCGGACAGGGCTGCTACAATGAGCAGTTCTTC	CASSPGQGCYNEQFF
TRBV18	TRBJ2-2	NA	NA	TGTGCCAGCTCACAAGGCAGGCTGAACACCGGGGAGCTGTTTTTT	CASSQGRLNTGELFF
TRBV14	TRBJ2-1	NA	NA	TGTGCCAGCAGCCAAGATGGGTCCCCCTCCTACAATGAGCAGTTCTTC	CASSQDGSPSYNEQFF
TRBV10-2	TRBJ1-3	NA	NA	TGCGCCAGCAGTGAGTCATCTACCGGGAGCTCTGGAAACACCATATATTTT	CASSESSTGSSGNTIYF
TRBV13	TRBJ1-5	NA	NA	TGTGCCAGCAGCTTAGGCCTTCAAAGGGGCAATCAGCCCCAGCATTTT	CASSLGLQRGNQPQHF
TRBV20-1	TRBJ2-7	NA	NA	TGCAGTGCTAGTAGGGATACCGAGCAGTACTTC	CSASRDTEQYF
TRBV19	TRBJ1-4	NA	NA	TGTGCCAGTAGTATTGAACGGACAGATAATGAAAAACTGTTTTTT	CASSIERTDNEKLFF
TRBV27	TRBJ2-1	NA	NA	TGTGCCAGCAGTTTAGCGTTGGATGAGCAGTTCTTC	CASSLALDEQFF
TRBV27	TRBJ2-7	TRBD1	NA	TGTGCCAGCAGTTTAATGCGGACAGGGGGGTACGAGCAGTACTTC	CASSLMRTGGYEQYF
TRBV25-1	TRBJ1-1	NA	NA	TGTGCCAGCACCGACAACACTGAAGCTTTCTTT	CASTDNTEAFF
TRBV25-1	TRBJ1-1	TRBD1	NA	TGTGCCAGCAGAACGAACAGGGGTCGGTACACTGAAGCTTTCTTT	CASRTNRGRYTEAFF
TRBV7-8	TRBJ2-1	NA	few	TGTGCCAGCAGCTTAGATCCTAACCTAGTCTACAATGAGCAGTTCTTC	CASSLDPNLVYNEQFF
TRBV5-5	TRBJ1-3	NA	few	TGTGCCAGCCGTTCCGGGTTCTCTGGAAACACCATATATTTT	CASRSGFSGNTIYF
TRBV7-6	TRBJ1-1	NA	NA	TGTGCCAGCAGCCCACCCCGGGAGGTGAGCACTGAAGCTTTCTTT	CASSPPREVSTEAFF
TRBV4-3	TRBJ1-2	TRBD1	NA	TGCGCCAGCAGCCAAGAGAGGGACAGGGGGGATGGCTACACCTTC	CASSQERDRGDGYTF
TRBV27	TRBJ2-1	TRBD1	NA	TGTGCCAGCAGGGACAGGGCCACCTACAATGAGCAGTTCTTC	CASRDRATYNEQFF
TRBV7-2	TRBJ1-5	NA	NA	TGTGCCAGCAGCTTAGATTCTCCCGCGGGGGCTGCCCAGCATTTT	CASSLDSPAGAAQHF
TRBV11-2	TRBJ2-7	NA	NA	TGTGCCAGCAGCTTAACTCACACAAAGGGAGGGGGCCGCTCCTACGAGCAGTACTTC	CASSLTHTKGGGRSYEQYF
TRBV7-2	TRBJ2-7	NA	NA	TGTGCCAGCAGCTCCTCTAGCGAGCAGTACTTC	CASSSSSEQYF
TRBV12-5	TRBJ1-2	TRBD1	NA	TGTGCTAGTGGGCCTTTCCGGCAGGGGGCGTCAGATGGCTACACCTTC	CASGPFRQGASDGYTF
TRBV5-4	TRBJ2-2	TRBD2	NA	TGTGCCAGCAGCGCCCGCGGAGCGGGAGGGGTAAACGGGGAGCTGTTTTTT	CASSARGAGGVNGELFF
TRBV5-6	TRBJ1-1	TRBD1	NA	TGTGCCAGCAGCCGTTGGGACAGGTCGGTTGAAGCTTTCTTT	CASSRWDRSVEAFF
TRBV5-5	TRBJ1-6	NA	NA	TGTGCCAGCAGCTTGGAAGGGAATTCACCCCTCCACTTT	CASSLEGNSPLHF
TRBV5-4	TRBJ2-6	TRBD1	NA	TGTGCCAGCAGCAGACCCGGGACAGGGGGCGCTGGGGCCAACGTCCTGACTTTC	CASSRPGTGGAGANVLTF
TRBV11-2	TRBJ2-2	NA	NA	TGTGCCAGCAGCTTAGGTCGGGTGGGGGAGCTGTTTTTT	CASSLGRVGELFF